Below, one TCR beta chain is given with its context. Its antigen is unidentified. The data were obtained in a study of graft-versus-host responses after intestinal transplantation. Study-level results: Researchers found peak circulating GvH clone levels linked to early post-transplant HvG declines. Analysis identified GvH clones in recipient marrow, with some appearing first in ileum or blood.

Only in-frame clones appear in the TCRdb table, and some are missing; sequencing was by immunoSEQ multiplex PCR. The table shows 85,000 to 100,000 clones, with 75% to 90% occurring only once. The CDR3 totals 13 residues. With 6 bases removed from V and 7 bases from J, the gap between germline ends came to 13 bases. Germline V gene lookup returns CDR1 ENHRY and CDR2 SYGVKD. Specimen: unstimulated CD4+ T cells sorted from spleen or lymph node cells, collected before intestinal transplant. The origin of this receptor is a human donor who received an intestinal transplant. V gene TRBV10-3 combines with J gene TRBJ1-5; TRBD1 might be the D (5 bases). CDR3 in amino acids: CAIRGGLEQPQHF. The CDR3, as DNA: TGTGCCATCAGGGGGGGGTTGGAGCAGCCCCAGCATTTT.